One and the same sample provided the 15 T cell receptor beta chains below, sequenced in a study of T cells in Graves' hyperthyroidism and ophthalmopathy. The source material, RNA transcripts, was used to amplify TCR beta CDR3 regions. HTBI primers were employed in a first-round RT-PCR of the TCR CDR3. TCRdb called the multiplex PCR reads again in MiXCR, with one record for every CDR3 protein. The sample has roughly 300,000 distinct CDR3 sequences, roughly a fifth seen once; the top ten hold over 40%. The sample was blood. These receptors originate from a woman aged 45-65 years with Graves' hyperthyroidism.

V usage is TRBV18 and J usage is TRBJ1-1, with 7 bases that match TRBD1. Germline loops: CDR1 KGHSH, CDR2 LQKENI. The ends lost 5 bases at V and 4 bases at J; junction bases unmatched: 7. The CDR3 loop spans 14 amino acids. DNA of the CDR3: TGTGCCAGCTCATCTCCAGGGGGGGTCACTGAAGCTTTCTTT. This codes for CASSSPGGVTEAFF.

This clonotype has ten or more counts. The chain recombines TRBV7-9 with TRBJ2-7, with 9 positions matching TRBD1. Germline CDR1 and CDR2: SEHNR and FQNEAQ (reference sequence). The CDR3 is 15 residues long. J gave up 7 bases and V 1 base, and 8 bases lay outside the gene matches. The CDR3: CASSLGGTGLGEQYF. The CDR3 coding sequence is TGTGCCAGCAGCTTAGGAGGGACAGGGCTTGGAGAGCAGTACTTC.

This clonotype was picked up many times. V usage is TRBV7-9 and J usage is TRBJ2-7, with a weak D call TRBD1 (6 bases). There are 13 residues in the CDR3. The germline V gene encodes CDR1 SEHNR and CDR2 FQNEAQ (reference sequence). V was pared by 4 bases and J by 3 bases, with 10 bases between. The CDR3 reads CASSSGTYYEQYF. CDR3 coding DNA: TGTGCCAGCAGCTCAGGGACATACTACGAGCAGTACTTC.

V gene TRBV20-1 combines with J gene TRBJ2-5; D gene uncertain. Trimming took off 7 bases at V and 3 bases at J, with 15 bases between the two ends. CDR3 length: 13 residues. Germline V gives CDR1 DFQATT, CDR2 SNEGSKA (reference sequence). The CDR3 sequence is CSVPKRGKETQYF. CDR3 in DNA: TGCAGTGTCCCCAAACGCGGAAAAGAGACCCAGTACTTC.

The chain is built from TRBV2 and TRBJ2-4; D is perhaps TRBD1 (6 bases). Germline values: CDR1 SNHLY, CDR2 FYNNEI. The CDR3 spans 19 residues. Trimming took 2 bases from V and 0 from J, leaving 20 bases between them. The CDR3 reads CASSESRGTDTLAKNIQYF. The DNA for the CDR3 is TGTGCCAGCAGTGAAAGTAGGGGGACCGATACTCTAGCCAAAAACATTCAGTACTTC.

The chain joins TRBV6-2 or TRBV6-3 to TRBJ2-1, with 9 bases that match TRBD2. This CDR3 is built from 15 residues. Germline CDR1 and CDR2: MNHEY and SVGEGT. Germline trimming cut 6 bases from V and 2 bases from J; bases unmatched to any gene: 5. The CDR3 sequence is CASSNSGGTYNEQFF. Here the CDR3 DNA reads TGTGCCAGCAGCAATAGCGGGGGAACCTACAATGAGCAGTTCTTC.

This clonotype came up many times. The germline gene is not matched at one end of the junction; a read error may be the cause. This rearrangement joins TRBV2 to TRBJ1-1, with D perhaps TRBD1 (5 bases). The CDR3 loop spans 13 amino acids. Germline CDR1 and CDR2: SNHLY and FYNNEI. The CDR3 here is CASSVTGNIEAFF. DNA for the CDR3: TGTGCCAGCAGTGTAACAGGCAACATTGAAGCTTTCTTT.

This clonotype has at least ten counts. The chain joins TRBV28 to TRBJ1-5; D is unclear. Trimming stripped 4 bases from V and 4 bases from J, with 8 bases between. Per the germline V gene, CDR1 is MDHEN and CDR2 is SYDVKM. The CDR3 runs to 13 residues. The CDR3 loop is CASSWGFNQPQHF. The CDR3 bases are TGTGCCAGCAGTTGGGGTTTTAATCAGCCCCAGCATTTT.

To note about this clonotype: One junction end disagrees with the germline gene, perhaps due to a read error. The V call is TRBV28, the J call TRBJ1-2; 8 bases agree with TRBD1. Germline CDR1 and CDR2: MDHEN and SYDVKM. The CDR3 loop spans 16 amino acids. The CDR3 DNA reads as TGTGCCAGCAGTTTATGGGACCGACAGGGGATCTATGGCTACGCCTTC. This translates into CASSLWDRQGIYGYAF.

This clonotype has at least ten counts. This chain uses TRBV2 with TRBJ1-1; D gene ambiguous. Germline CDR1 and CDR2: SNHLY and FYNNEI. This CDR3 spans 13 amino acids. V was shortened by 7 bases and J by 4 bases, with 13 bases between the two germline ends. The CDR3 here is CASIFRVTTEAFF. CDR3 DNA: TGTGCCAGCATATTTAGGGTGACCACTGAAGCTTTCTTT.

The V and J genes are TRBV2 and TRBJ1-1; 7 nucleotides agree with TRBD1. Germline assignment: CDR1 SNHLY and CDR2 FYNNEI. The CDR3 sequence is 14 residues long. The V segment lost 5 bases and the J segment 3 bases; nucleotides outside the gene matches: 6. CDR3 region: CASSLEGQYTEAFF. The CDR3 coding sequence is TGTGCCAGCAGTTTAGAGGGACAGTACACTGAAGCTTTCTTT.

The chain couples TRBV11-3 to TRBJ1-3; D is unresolved. The germline V gene encodes CDR1 SGHNT and CDR2 YENEEA. Deletions cut 4 bases from V and 2 bases from J, with 9 bases between. CDR3 length: 14 residues. The CDR3 protein is CASSWSKPGNTIYF. CDR3 DNA: TGTGCCAGCAGCTGGTCCAAGCCTGGAAACACCATATATTTT.

J is TRBJ2-7 and V is TRBV6-1; 7 bases are shared with TRBD1. The CDR3 covers 14 residues. CDR1 is MNHNS, CDR2 SASEGT, per germline. The V gene end was trimmed by 8 bases and the J gene end by 3 bases; junction bases not matched to a gene: 10. The CDR3 region has the DNA TGTGCCAGCGGCCCAATGACAGGGTACTACGAGCAGTACTTC. Translating it yields CASGPMTGYYEQYF.

The J gene is TRBJ2-7, the V gene TRBV6-5, with D uncertain. There are 14 residues in the CDR3. Germline-derived CDR1 and CDR2 are MNHEY and SVGAGI. The germline V and J ends were trimmed by 0 bases and 2 bases, with 8 bases remaining between them. The CDR3 protein is CASSYSTVTYEQYF. CDR3 bases: TGTGCCAGCAGTTACTCGACGGTGACCTACGAGCAGTACTTC.

This clonotype has ten or more counts. The V gene is TRBV3-1, the J gene TRBJ1-2, with 7 bases fitting TRBD1. After removal of 4 bases from V and 4 bases from J, the junction contained 6 bases not matched to a gene. This CDR3 comprises 14 residues. Germline V gene data show CDR1 as LGHDT and CDR2 as YNNKEL (reference sequence). This CDR3 is CASSRGRDSYGYTF. The CDR3 nucleotides read TGTGCCAGCAGCCGGGGAAGGGACAGCTATGGCTACACCTTC.